Below, 26 T cell receptor beta chains from the same sample are listed, as sequenced in a study of technical replicates of blood from a handful of donors. This table comes from immunoSEQ multiplex PCR, and its TCRdb copy is limited to in-frame clones, with some not included. The sample carries approximately 92,000 clones, 95% recorded once. The sample taken for sequencing was T cells isolated from PBMCs. These receptors all come from a human donor in good health.

The chain carries TRBV5-1 and TRBJ2-3, with 10 positions matching TRBD1. The CDR3 loop spans 16 amino acids. CDR1 SGHRS and CDR2 YFSETQ come from the germline V gene. V shed 1 base, J shed 5 bases, and the junction held 7 bases outside the gene matches. CDR3 bases: TGCGCCAGCAGCTTGTTGGGGACAGGGGAGGGAGATACGCAGTATTTT. Its translation is CASSLLGTGEGDTQYF.

The chain couples TRBV5-5 to TRBJ2-3; 11 nucleotides agree with TRBD2. V was pared by 4 bases and J by 6 bases, with 13 bases of the junction left unmatched. CDR3 size: 17 residues. CDR1 SGHKS and CDR2 YYEKEE come from the germline V gene (reference sequence). The CDR3 sequence: CASSVYSGRASGDTQYF. The DNA of the CDR3 is TGTGCCAGCAGCGTATATAGCGGGAGGGCAAGTGGGGATACGCAGTATTTT.

V is TRBV10-1 and J is TRBJ2-1; 15 bases line up with TRBD2. Unmatched junction bases numbered 7, after V lost 6 bases and J lost 7 bases. The germline CDR1 and CDR2 sequences are WNHNN and SYGVQD (reference sequence). The CDR3 consists of 16 residues. In DNA form, the CDR3 reads TGCGCCAGCAGCGGACTAGCGGGGGGGCTTACGAATGAGCAGTTCTTC. Its protein product is CASSGLAGGLTNEQFF.

The chain uses TRBV5-1 and TRBJ2-2; 9 bases match TRBD2. CDR1 is SGHRS and CDR2 is YFSETQ in the germline V gene. The CDR3 contains 16 residues. Unmatched junction bases numbered 5, after V lost 2 bases and J lost 3 bases. CDR3 protein: CASSLGGRADTGELFF. The CDR3 DNA sequence: TGCGCCAGCAGCTTAGGCGGGAGGGCCGACACCGGGGAGCTGTTTTTT.

This clone was counted a single time. V usage is TRBV11-2 and J usage is TRBJ1-4; 11 bases align to TRBD1. From germline, CDR1 is SGHAT and CDR2 FQNNGV. Trimming removed 6 bases from V and 8 bases from J; junction bases left unmatched: 17. This CDR3 is built from 18 residues. CDR3 sequence: CASSKNSGQGAPGEKLFF. CDR3 in DNA: TGTGCCAGCAGTAAAAATTCCGGACAGGGGGCCCCGGGGGAAAAACTGTTTTTT.

This CDR3 is CASSYGPMGYQETQYF. In nucleotides, the CDR3 is TGTGCCAGCAGTTATGGCCCTATGGGCTATCAAGAGACCCAGTACTTC. The chain links TRBV6-5 to TRBJ2-5; D uncertain. The CDR3 loop spans 16 amino acids. V lost 3 bases and J lost 2, with 16 bases in between. Germline lookup yields CDR1 MNHEY and CDR2 SVGAGI.

V is TRBV6-1 and J is TRBJ1-2; TRBD1 matches at 9 bases. This CDR3 region has 19 residues. The ends lost 3 bases at V and 8 bases at J; junction bases unmatched: 22. The germline gives CDR1 MNHNS, CDR2 SASEGT. In nucleotides, the CDR3 is TGTGCCAGCAGTGACTTGGGACAGGGCTTACCATTACACCTATGGGGCTACACCTTC. Translated: CASSDLGQGLPLHLWGYTF.

The count of this clone is one. The chain recombines TRBV6-6 with TRBJ2-3, with D maybe TRBD2 (6 bases). Germline CDR1 reads MNHNY; CDR2 reads SVGAGI (reference sequence). V lost 6 bases and J lost 2, with 15 bases in between. The length of the CDR3 is 15 residues. The CDR3 protein is CASSPTSSLTDTQYF. CDR3 nucleotide sequence: TGTGCCAGCAGCCCTACTAGCTCCCTCACAGATACGCAGTATTTT.

Written as DNA, the CDR3 is TGCGCCAGCAGCCACCGGACTAGCGGGGGGGCCGGGGAGACCCAGTACTTC. Translation gives CASSHRTSGGAGETQYF. The chain has TRBV5-1 and TRBJ2-5, with 15 positions matching TRBD2. Germline CDR1 is SGHRS and CDR2 is YFSETQ. This CDR3 is 17 amino acids long. V gave up 4 bases and J gave up 5 bases; unmatched junction bases: 9.

The J gene is TRBJ1-5, the V gene TRBV2; perhaps TRBD1 as D (6 bases). The length of the CDR3 is 15 residues. Trimming left V 5 bases short and J 0 bases short, with 11 bases between. Per germline, CDR1 SNHLY and CDR2 FYNNEI. CDR3 bases: TGTGCCAGCAGTTCAGGGGTTTATAGCAATCAGCCCCAGCATTTT. This codes for CASSSGVYSNQPQHF.

V gene TRBV28 combines with J gene TRBJ1-2, with D perhaps matching TRBD1 (6 bases). Germline V gene lookup returns CDR1 MDHEN and CDR2 SYDVKM. This CDR3 is 15 amino acids long. The germline V and J ends were trimmed by 5 bases and 4 bases, with 17 bases remaining between them. The CDR3 DNA reads TGTGCCAGCAGTACCTACAGGGAAACCTTCTATGGCTACACCTTC. Translating gives CASSTYRETFYGYTF.

The chain is built from TRBV12-5 and TRBJ2-1; D is possibly TRBD1 (5 bases). The CDR3 has 16 residues. In germline, CDR1 is LGHNT, CDR2 FRNRAP. V was shortened by 0 bases and J by 4 bases, with 13 bases between the two germline ends. The CDR3 sequence is CASGLVLTDLYNEQFF. In nucleotides, the CDR3 is TGTGCTAGTGGTTTGGTCTTGACAGATCTTTACAATGAGCAGTTCTTC.

This clone occurred once. The V call is TRBV6-6, the J call TRBJ2-7; possible D gene TRBD2, 5 bases. Trimming stripped 6 bases from V and 5 bases from J, with 14 bases between. This CDR3 comprises 13 residues. The V gene's germline CDR1 is MNHNY and CDR2 SVGAGI (reference sequence). CDR3 sequence reads: CASSPSGFNEQYF. CDR3 coding DNA: TGTGCCAGCAGCCCCTCGGGGTTCAACGAGCAGTACTTC.

The chain carries TRBV27 and TRBJ2-7; D unclear. Trimming pared 5 bases from V and 2 bases from J, leaving 13 bases between. The CDR3 length is 14 residues. CDR1 MNHEY and CDR2 SMNVEV come from the germline V gene (reference sequence). The CDR3 sequence is CASSPSLAAYEQYF. The CDR3 bases are TGTGCCAGCAGTCCCAGCCTGGCGGCCTACGAGCAGTACTTC.

V and J are TRBV28 and TRBJ1-1, with a tentative D call TRBD1 (6 bases). The V end lost 11 bases, the J end lost 3 bases, and 19 bases lay between the germline ends. The germline V gene encodes CDR1 MDHEN and CDR2 SYDVKM. The length of the CDR3 is 14 residues. CDR3 residues: CAAGRGFGDTEAFF. DNA for the CDR3: TGTGCCGCCGGGAGGGGGTTCGGGGACACTGAAGCTTTCTTT.

The rearrangement links TRBV28 to TRBJ1-2; the D gene is possibly TRBD1 (6 bases). The CDR3 is 14 amino acids. The germline gives CDR1 MDHEN, CDR2 SYDVKM. The V end lost 3 bases, the J end lost 8 bases, and 16 bases lay between the germline ends. CDR3 sequence: CASSFYRDWYGYTF. The CDR3 nucleotides read TGTGCCAGCAGTTTTTACAGGGATTGGTACGGCTACACCTTC.

This clone appeared a few times. V gene TRBV6-5 combines with J gene TRBJ2-3, with 7 bases matching TRBD2. There are 14 residues in the CDR3. Germline V gene lookup returns CDR1 MNHEY and CDR2 SVGAGI. J gave up 4 bases and V 5 bases, and 6 bases lay outside the gene matches. For the CDR3, the DNA is TGTGCCAGCAGTGCTATGACTAGCCCAGATACGCAGTATTTT. The encoded protein is CASSAMTSPDTQYF.

CDR3 in amino acids: CASSLWGEGNEQFF. The CDR3, as DNA: TGTGCCAGCAGTTTATGGGGGGAGGGCAATGAGCAGTTCTTC. The chain has TRBV28 and TRBJ2-1; 7 bases fit TRBD2. The ends lost 0 bases at V and 6 bases at J; junction bases unmatched: 2. This CDR3 spans 14 amino acids. Germline CDR1 is MDHEN and CDR2 is SYDVKM. Supplemented by reference TRBV28 and TRBJ2-1, the full variable domain reads DVKVTQSSRYLVKRTGEKVFLECVQDMDHENMFWYRQDPGLGLRLIYFSYDVKMKEKGDIPEGYSVSREKKERFSLILESASTNQTSMYLCASSLWGEGNEQFFGPGTRLTVL.

The chain joins TRBV11-2 to TRBJ1-2, with unresolved D. This CDR3 spans 13 amino acids. With 5 bases removed from V and 3 bases from J, the gap between germline ends came to 10 bases. Germline assignment: CDR1 SGHAT and CDR2 FQNNGV. CDR3 DNA: TGTGCCAGCAGCACGAGAACGGACTATGGCTACACCTTC. Encoded protein: CASSTRTDYGYTF.

The gene calls are TRBV2 and TRBJ1-1; possible D gene TRBD1, 5 bases. Germline V gene lookup returns CDR1 SNHLY and CDR2 FYNNEI. Trimming took 7 bases from V and 0 from J, leaving 18 bases between them. This CDR3 is built from 16 residues. The CDR3 DNA sequence: TGTGCCAGCACGACAGCTACAAGTAAGATGAACACTGAAGCTTTCTTT. Translation: CASTTATSKMNTEAFF.

This rearrangement joins TRBV5-8 to TRBJ2-7; 9 bases align to TRBD2. V lost 5 bases and J lost 3; bases outside the gene matches: 12. The CDR3 spans 16 residues. Germline V CDR1 and CDR2: SGHTS, YDEGEE. This chain's CDR3 is CASRHGTSLPYYEQYF. In DNA form, the CDR3 reads TGTGCCAGCAGGCACGGGACTAGCCTGCCTTACTACGAGCAGTACTTC.

V usage is TRBV7-9 and J usage is TRBJ1-2; D unresolved. Germline values: CDR1 SEHNR, CDR2 FQNEAQ (reference sequence). V lost 5 bases and J 5 bases, leaving 12 bases between the germline ends. The CDR3 covers 13 residues. CDR3 region: CASSQAGGYGYTF. CDR3 DNA sequence: TGTGCCAGCAGCCAAGCTGGAGGTTATGGCTACACCTTC.

This chain connects TRBV19 to TRBJ2-7; TRBD2 aligns across 7 bases. This CDR3 is built from 15 residues. Germline V gene lookup returns CDR1 LNHDA and CDR2 SQIVND (reference sequence). V dropped 3 bases and J dropped 2; count of bases not matched to a gene: 7. The CDR3 here is CASSIGPGGTYEQYF. The DNA for the CDR3 is TGTGCCAGTAGTATCGGCCCGGGGGGAACCTACGAGCAGTACTTC.

This chain links TRBV10-3 with TRBJ2-2, with 8 nucleotides matching TRBD2. Losses at the gene ends were 10 bases for V and 1 base for J; bases not matched to a gene: 8. The CDR3 extends over 15 amino acids. Germline assignment: CDR1 ENHRY and CDR2 SYGVKD. The CDR3 DNA is TGTGCCACCGACTATAGCGGGGAGAACACCGGGGAGCTGTTTTTT. Residues: CATDYSGENTGELFF.

This chain links TRBV7-9 with TRBJ1-4, with D perhaps matching TRBD1 (5 bases). Per the germline V gene, CDR1 is SEHNR and CDR2 is FQNEAQ (reference sequence). V was trimmed by 1 base and J by 0 bases, leaving 12 bases between them. The CDR3 has 17 residues. Here the CDR3 reads CASSLGRRVTTNEKLFF. The CDR3 DNA sequence: TGTGCCAGCAGCTTAGGCCGCAGGGTAACAACTAATGAAAAACTGTTTTTT.

V and J are TRBV7-9 and TRBJ1-2; D remains unclear. Germline CDR1 is SEHNR and CDR2 is FQNEAQ (reference sequence). Between the trimmed V and J ends, which lost 3 bases and 4 bases, there was a span of 18 bases. CDR3 size: 16 residues. This CDR3 is CASSLGTEGLSYGYTF. In nucleotides, the CDR3 is TGTGCCAGCAGCTTGGGAACTGAGGGCCTCTCCTATGGCTACACCTTC.